The present T cell receptor (beta chain) was sequenced within a study of metastatic and nonmetastatic thyroid tumors. Via MiXCR, TCRdb re-called the PCR reads. The repertoire holds under 25,000 clones, with around 21% as singletons. Not a single patient had been given any form of treatment at any point before undergoing thyroid surgery. This CDR3 region has 16 residues. The ends lost 7 bases at V and 4 bases at J; junction bases unmatched: 14. Germline CDR1 is SGHRS and CDR2 is YFSETQ. This clone was seen at least ten times. The chain combines TRBV5-1 with TRBJ1-2; 9 bases are shared with TRBD1. This sequence was found in a female donor with papillary thyroid cancer or a benign thyroid nodule (not recorded which). Some clones in this sample may be carry-over from other donors' samples. The sample comprised blood. The CDR3 region is CASRPTGGSRGYGYTF. CDR3 bases: TGCGCCAGCCGACCGACAGGGGGTAGTAGGGGCTATGGCTACACCTTC.